Below, 2 T cell receptor beta chains from the same sample are listed, as sequenced in a study of technical replicates of blood from four donors. Generated by immunoSEQ multiplex PCR, the TCRdb table keeps only in-frame clones and is missing some. The sample includes about 98,000 clones, more than 90% of them seen just once. The sample comprised T cells isolated from PBMCs. The receptors come from a human donor in good health.

The chain joins TRBV7-9 to TRBJ2-7, with a tentative D call TRBD1 (5 bases). Trimming left V 3 bases short and J 5 bases short, with 14 bases between. CDR1 SEHNR and CDR2 FQNEAQ come from the germline V gene (reference sequence). The CDR3 loop spans 14 amino acids. As DNA, the CDR3 is TGTGCCAGCAGCTTCCCCCCGAAGGGGCACGAGCAGTACTTC. It yields the protein CASSFPPKGHEQYF. The full variable domain, completed using reference TRBV7-9 and TRBJ2-7, is DTGVSQNPRHKITKRGQNVTFRCDPISEHNRLYWYRQTLGQGPEFLTYFQNEAQLEKSRLLSDRFSAERPKGSFSTLEIQRTEQGDSAMYLCASSFPPKGHEQYFGPGTRLTVT.

The chain links TRBV6-6 to TRBJ2-2, with TRBD1 identical over 8 bases. There are 15 residues in the CDR3. CDR1 MNHNY and CDR2 SVGAGI come from the germline V gene (reference sequence). Trimming at V came to 6 bases and at J to 5 bases, leaving 8 bases not matched to a gene. The DNA of the CDR3 is TGTGCCAGCAGACCTCAGGGGGCTCAAACCGGGGAGCTGTTTTTT. This encodes CASRPQGAQTGELFF.